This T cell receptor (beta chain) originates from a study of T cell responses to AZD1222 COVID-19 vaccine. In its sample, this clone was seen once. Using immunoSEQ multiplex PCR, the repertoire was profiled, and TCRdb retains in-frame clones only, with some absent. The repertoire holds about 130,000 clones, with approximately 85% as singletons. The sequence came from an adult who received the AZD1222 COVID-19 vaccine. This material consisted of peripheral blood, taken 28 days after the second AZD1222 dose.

The CDR3 loop is CASSEQGSAVGELFF. In DNA, the CDR3 is TGTGCCAGCAGTGAACAAGGGTCTGCTGTAGGGGAGCTGTTTTTT. V gene TRBV2 combines with J gene TRBJ2-2; no reliable D call. There are 15 residues in the CDR3. Trimming cost V 2 bases and J 8 bases, with 15 bases left between them. Germline V gives CDR1 SNHLY, CDR2 FYNNEI.